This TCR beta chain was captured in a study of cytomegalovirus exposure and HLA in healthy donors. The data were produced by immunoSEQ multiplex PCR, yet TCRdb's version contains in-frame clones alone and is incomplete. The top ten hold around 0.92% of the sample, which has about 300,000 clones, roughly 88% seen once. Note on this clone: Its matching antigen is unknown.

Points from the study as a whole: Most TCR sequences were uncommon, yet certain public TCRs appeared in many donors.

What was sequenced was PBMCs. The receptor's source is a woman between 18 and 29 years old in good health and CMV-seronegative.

CDR3 DNA sequence: TGTGCCTGGAGTTATGGGCGGGGAGGCTACACCTTC. Its translation is CAWSYGRGGYTF. This chain connects TRBV30 to TRBJ1-2; D not certain. V lost 2 bases to trimming and J lost 8 bases, with 12 bases between them. Per the germline V gene, CDR1 is GTSNPN and CDR2 is SVGIG (reference sequence). There are 12 residues in the CDR3.